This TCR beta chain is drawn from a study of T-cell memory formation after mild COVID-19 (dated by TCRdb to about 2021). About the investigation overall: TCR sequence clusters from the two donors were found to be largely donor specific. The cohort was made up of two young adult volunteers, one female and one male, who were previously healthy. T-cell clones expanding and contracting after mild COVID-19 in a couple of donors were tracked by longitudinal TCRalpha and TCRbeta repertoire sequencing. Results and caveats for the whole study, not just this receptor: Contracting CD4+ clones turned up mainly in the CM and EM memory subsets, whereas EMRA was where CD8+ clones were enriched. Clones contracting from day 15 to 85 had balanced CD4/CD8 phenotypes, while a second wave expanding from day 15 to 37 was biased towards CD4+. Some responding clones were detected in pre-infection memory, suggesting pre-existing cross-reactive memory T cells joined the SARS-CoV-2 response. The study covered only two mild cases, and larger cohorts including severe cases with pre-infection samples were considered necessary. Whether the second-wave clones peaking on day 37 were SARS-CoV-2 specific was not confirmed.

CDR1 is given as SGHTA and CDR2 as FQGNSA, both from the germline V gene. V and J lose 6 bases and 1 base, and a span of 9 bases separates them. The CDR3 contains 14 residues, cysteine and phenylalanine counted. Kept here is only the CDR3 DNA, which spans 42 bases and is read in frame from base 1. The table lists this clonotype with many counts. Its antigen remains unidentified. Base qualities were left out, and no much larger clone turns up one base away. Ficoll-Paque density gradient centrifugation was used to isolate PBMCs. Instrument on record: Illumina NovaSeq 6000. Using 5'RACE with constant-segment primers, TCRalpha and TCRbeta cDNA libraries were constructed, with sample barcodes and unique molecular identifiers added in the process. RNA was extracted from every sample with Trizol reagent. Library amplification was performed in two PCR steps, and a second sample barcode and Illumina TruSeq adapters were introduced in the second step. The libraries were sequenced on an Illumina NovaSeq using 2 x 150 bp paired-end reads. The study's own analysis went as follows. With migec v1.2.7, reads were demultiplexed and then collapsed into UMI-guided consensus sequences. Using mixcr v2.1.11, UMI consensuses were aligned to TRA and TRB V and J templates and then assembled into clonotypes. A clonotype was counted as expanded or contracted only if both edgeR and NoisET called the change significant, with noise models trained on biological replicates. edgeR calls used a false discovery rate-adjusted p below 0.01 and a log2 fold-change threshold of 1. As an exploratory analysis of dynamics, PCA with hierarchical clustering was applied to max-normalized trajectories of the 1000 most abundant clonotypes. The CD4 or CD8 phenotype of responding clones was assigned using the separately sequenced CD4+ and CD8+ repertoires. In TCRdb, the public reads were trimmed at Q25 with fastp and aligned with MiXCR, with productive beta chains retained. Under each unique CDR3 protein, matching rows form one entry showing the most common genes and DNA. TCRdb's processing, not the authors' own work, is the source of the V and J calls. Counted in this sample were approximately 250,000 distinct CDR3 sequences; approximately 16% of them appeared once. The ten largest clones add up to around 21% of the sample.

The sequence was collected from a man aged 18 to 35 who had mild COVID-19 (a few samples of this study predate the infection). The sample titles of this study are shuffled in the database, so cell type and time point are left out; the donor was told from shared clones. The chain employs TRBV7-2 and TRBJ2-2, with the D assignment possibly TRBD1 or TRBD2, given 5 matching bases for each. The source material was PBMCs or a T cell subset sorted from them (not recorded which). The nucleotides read TGTGCCAGCAGGGGGACGGGGAACACCGGGGAGCTGTTTTTT. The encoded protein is CASRGTGNTGELFF.